This is a list of T cell receptor beta chains from one sample in a study of blood T cells in healthy people across ages. TCRdb ran MiXCR on the 5' RACE reads and lists one entry per CDR3 protein. The top ten hold under 8.5% of the sample, which has 1,500,000 or so distinct CDR3 sequences, 59% seen once. Material for sequencing was blood. Source of these receptors: a man younger than 30 in good health. The CDR3 runs from the conserved cysteine through the conserved F or W. Clone size is stated in some rows and not others, as once, few, many or a class when expanded.

clone_size	v_call	j_call	cdr3_aa
NA	TRBV4-1	TRBJ2-7	CASSQRQGPNSYEQYF
NA	TRBV4-1	TRBJ2-7	CASSQEGVGQGLYEQYF
NA	TRBV29-1	TRBJ2-1	CSVVTGAGNEQVF
NA	TRBV12-5	TRBJ1-2	CASGFMPPRGANYGYTF
once	TRBV20-1	TRBJ2-4	CSAARGLAKNIQYF
NA	TRBV7-8	TRBJ2-5	CARSLAVAGILQETQYF
NA	TRBV6-5	TRBJ2-1	CASHGPGTSGVNEQFF
NA	TRBV5-1	TRBJ2-5	CASSHVRDTQETQYF
few	TRBV4-1	TRBJ1-1	CASSQPPAREAFF
NA	TRBV7-9	TRBJ1-3	CASSLGGFSGNTIYF
NA	TRBV7-9	TRBJ2-7	CASRSAISYEQYF
NA	TRBV4-3	TRBJ2-7	CASSLSRTPLSYEQYF
few	TRBV27	NA	CASSPTHSYEQYF
NA	TRBV7-2	NA	CASSLIVAYEQYF
NA	TRBV20-1	TRBJ2-1	CSARGTSNEQFF
once	TRBV29-1	TRBJ2-7	CSVGQMGNEQYF
NA	TRBV20-1	TRBJ1-4	CSARGGATNEKLFF
NA	TRBV6-5	TRBJ1-4	CASSYGEGIFEKLFF
NA	TRBV18	TRBJ1-3	CASSPRGNTGNTIYF
NA	TRBV3-1	TRBJ1-1	CASSQVGNWGEAFF
few	TRBV27	TRBJ2-3	CASSLIGIAGGTDTQYF
few	TRBV12-3/TRBV12-4	TRBJ1-1	CASSLEGTNTEAFF
NA	TRBV12-3/TRBV12-4	TRBJ2-4	CACSSLGTGENIQYF
NA	TRBV20-1	TRBJ2-1	CSARVIWEAQPGGLYNEQFF
NA	TRBV20-1	TRBJ2-3	CSAWVRTSTDTQYF
NA	TRBV6-1	TRBJ1-2	CASSERYGYTF
NA	TRBV11-2	TRBJ2-1	CASSLVPGVDYNEQFF